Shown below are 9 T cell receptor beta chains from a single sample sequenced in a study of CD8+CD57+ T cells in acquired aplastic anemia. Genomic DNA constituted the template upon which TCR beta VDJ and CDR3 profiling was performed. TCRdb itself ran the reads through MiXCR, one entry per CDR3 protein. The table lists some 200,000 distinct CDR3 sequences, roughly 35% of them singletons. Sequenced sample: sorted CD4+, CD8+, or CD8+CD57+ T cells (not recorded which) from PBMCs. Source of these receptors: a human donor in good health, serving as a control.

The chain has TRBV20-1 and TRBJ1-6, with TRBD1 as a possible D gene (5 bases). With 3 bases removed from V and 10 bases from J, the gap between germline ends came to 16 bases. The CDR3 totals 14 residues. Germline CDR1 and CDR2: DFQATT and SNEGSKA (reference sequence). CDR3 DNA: TGCAGTGCTAGTACTGGGACCTTTGGCTCACCCCTCCACTTT. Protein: CSASTGTFGSPLHF.

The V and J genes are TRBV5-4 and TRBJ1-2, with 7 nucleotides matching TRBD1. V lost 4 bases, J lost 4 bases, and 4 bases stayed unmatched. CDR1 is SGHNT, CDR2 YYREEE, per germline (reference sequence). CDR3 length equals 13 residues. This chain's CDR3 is CASSPDRTYGYTF. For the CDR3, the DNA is TGTGCCAGCAGCCCGGACAGGACCTATGGCTACACCTTC.

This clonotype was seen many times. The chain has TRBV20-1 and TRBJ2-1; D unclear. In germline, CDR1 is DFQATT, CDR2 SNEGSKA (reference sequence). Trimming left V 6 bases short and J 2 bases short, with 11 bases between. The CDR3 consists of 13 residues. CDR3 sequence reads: CSAIPGTYNEQFF. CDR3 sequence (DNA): TGCAGTGCCATCCCGGGTACCTACAATGAGCAGTTCTTC.

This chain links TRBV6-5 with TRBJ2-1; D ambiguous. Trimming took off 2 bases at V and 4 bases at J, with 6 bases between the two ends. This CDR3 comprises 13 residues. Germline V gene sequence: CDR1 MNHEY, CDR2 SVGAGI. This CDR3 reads CASSYGRYNEQFF. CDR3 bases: TGTGCCAGCAGTTACGGGCGATACAATGAGCAGTTCTTC.

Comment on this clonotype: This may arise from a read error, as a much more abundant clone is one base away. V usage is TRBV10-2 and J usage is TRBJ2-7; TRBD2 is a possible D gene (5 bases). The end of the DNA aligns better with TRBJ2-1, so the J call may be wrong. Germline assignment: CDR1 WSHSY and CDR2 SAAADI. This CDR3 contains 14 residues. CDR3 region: CASSESSGINEQFF. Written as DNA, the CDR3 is TGCGCCAGCAGTGAGTCTTCCGGGATCAATGAGCAGTTCTTC.

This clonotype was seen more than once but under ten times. CDR3 nucleotides: TGTGCCAGCAGCCCTCAGGGGGAGAGTGAAAAACTGTTTTTT. Translating it yields CASSPQGESEKLFF. The rearrangement uses TRBV12-3 or TRBV12-4 and TRBJ1-4; 7 bases line up with TRBD1. The CDR3 extends over 14 amino acids. The V segment lost 6 bases and the J segment 7 bases; nucleotides outside the gene matches: 8.

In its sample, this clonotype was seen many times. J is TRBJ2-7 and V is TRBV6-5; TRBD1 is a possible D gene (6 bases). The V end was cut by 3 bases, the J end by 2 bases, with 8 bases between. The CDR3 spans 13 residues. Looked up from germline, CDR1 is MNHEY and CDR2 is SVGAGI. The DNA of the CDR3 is TGTGCCAGCAGTTATAACAGGGCCTACGAGCAGTACTTC. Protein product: CASSYNRAYEQYF.

The CDR3 sequence: CATSRDPWRQGNPPLHF. The CDR3 region has the DNA TGTGCCACCAGCAGAGATCCTTGGAGACAGGGGAATCCACCCCTCCACTTT. The chain links TRBV15 to TRBJ1-6; 8 bases fit TRBD1. CDR3 size: 17 residues. The J segment lost 11 bases and the V segment lost 0 bases, leaving 12 bases of the junction unmatched. CDR1 and CDR2 (germline): LNHNV, YYDKDF (reference sequence).

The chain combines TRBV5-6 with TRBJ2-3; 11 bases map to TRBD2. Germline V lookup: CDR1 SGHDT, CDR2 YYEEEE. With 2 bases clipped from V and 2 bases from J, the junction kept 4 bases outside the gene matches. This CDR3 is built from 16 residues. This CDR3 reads CASSFPSGGTTDTQYF. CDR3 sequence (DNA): TGTGCCAGCAGCTTCCCTAGCGGGGGGACCACAGATACGCAGTATTTT.